What follows describes a single T cell receptor (beta chain). Its cognate antigen has yet to be identified. There are no base qualities to consult, and no much larger clone falls within one base. V gives up 4 bases and J gives up 5 bases, and the segment between their germline ends measures 11 bases. Measured from the cysteine to the phenylalanine, the CDR3 is 13 residues long. Left in the record is the CDR3 DNA by itself, 39 bases read in frame from the first base. Reading the label with the study, this specimen's time point is: baseline before first vaccination. Vaccinee samples came from UK trials COV001 and COV002, including a single-blind randomized controlled phase 2/3 trial of AZD1222 (ChAdOx1 nCoV-19) in healthy adults. Trial participant PBMC samples were collected at day 0 and day 28 after the second dose for TCRbeta chain sequencing. The CDR3 regions of human TCRbeta chains were analyzed by immunosequencing. In the source study's methods: TCRs in the repertoires were matched against a reference library of SARS-CoV-2-specific TCRs that had been generated with the MIRA antigen-specificity platform. Breadth was defined as the fraction of unique TCRs that were SARS-CoV-2-associated. Depth was defined as the fraction of total T cells that were SARS-CoV-2-associated. Using the MIRA data, each spike-specific TCR was assigned both to the spike region to which the TCR was reactive and to a CD4 or CD8 class. Log10-transformed breadth and depth values were compared by one-way ANOVA with Sidak's multiple comparisons tests. In TCRdb, the immuneACCESS table is reduced to in-frame sequences with V and J assigned. These tables do not hold every clone; where another copy was compared, an unresolved V gene accounts for under half, and the others remain unexplained. V and J calls and clone size are those listed in that table; D and trimming were worked out from the DNA. The sample has about 97,000 clones on record, 85% to 90% of them singletons. Approximately 1.5% of the sample is in the top ten clones.

This specimen belongs to a study of T cell responses to AZD1222 COVID-19 vaccine (dated by TCRdb to about 2021). Study-level background: AZD1222 recipients given second doses at about 4 weeks or at about 12 weeks were pooled, since spike-specific TCR depth and breadth were not found to differ between the two schedules. TCR sequencing was performed for about 250 trial participants, of whom some 200 were given two doses of AZD1222 and approximately 26 were given two doses of MenACWY control vaccine. Trial participants were enrolled into age subgroups of 18-55, 56-69 and 70-plus years, which contained roughly 150, 30 and 60 TCR-sequenced participants, respectively.

Overall results and qualifications from the work: Because no samples from the day 14 peak response were available, repertoires could be characterized only after the peak T cell response. In the small 56-69-year group, the increase in depth fell short of significance, most likely because of low power. Spike-specific TCR breadth and depth rose significantly after two AZD1222 doses compared with day 0 and with MenACWY recipients. Participants were mostly white British, with more females than males. The authors suggested clonal diversity may have been underestimated. Nearly half of unique spike-specific TCRs reportedly recognized epitopes outside regions mutated in the B.1.351 and B.1.1.7 variants. Conclusions about previously exposed vaccinees are limited because only 5 or 6 AZD1222 recipients were SARS-CoV-2 seropositive at baseline. The whole spike protein was spanned by vaccine-associated CD4 TCRs, and dominant responses were seen in regions 160-218 and 743-854.

The sample here was peripheral blood, taken on day 0 of AZD1222 vaccination. The chain is assembled from TRBV12-3 or TRBV12-4 and TRBJ2-5, with TRBD1 perhaps the D gene, on 5 matching bases. This TCR came from an adult in good health. The DNA reads as follows: TGTGCCAGCAGTTCGCCTAAGGGGGAGACCCAGTACTTC. Translated, this is CASSSPKGETQYF.